These 13 T cell receptor beta chains came from one sample sequenced in a study of blood T cell repertoires in COVID-19. Libraries were prepared by immunoSEQ multiplex PCR; TCRdb keeps only in-frame clonotypes and omits some of them. There are 300,000 to 400,000 clones in the sample; around 87% occur only once, and about 7.8% lies in the top ten. Sequenced input: peripheral blood. The receptors here all came from a woman aged 50 to 60 who had recovered from COVID-19.

This sequence joins TRBV11-2 and TRBJ2-1; TRBD2 matches at 10 bases. CDR3 length: 15 residues. Germline CDR1 SGHAT, CDR2 FQNNGV. V was pared by 5 bases and J by 7 bases, with 8 bases of the junction left unmatched. The CDR3 DNA reads as TGTGCCAGCAGCGGACTAGCGGCCAGAGGGAATGAGCAGTTCTTC. This gives the protein CASSGLAARGNEQFF.

The chain recombines TRBV20-1 with TRBJ2-7; possibly TRBD1 for D (6 bases). The CDR3 is made up of 15 amino acids. Deletions cut 3 bases from V and 1 base from J, with 16 bases between. From germline, CDR1 is DFQATT and CDR2 SNEGSKA (reference sequence). The CDR3 DNA reads TGCAGTGCTAGTTTGCAGGGGTTTCGATCCTACGAGCAGTACTTC. This sequence encodes CSASLQGFRSYEQYF.

The chain couples TRBV24-1 to TRBJ2-1; 10 bases match TRBD2. Trimming at V came to 3 bases and at J to 1 base, leaving 8 bases not matched to a gene. Germline loops: CDR1 KGHDR, CDR2 SFDVKD. The CDR3 totals 18 residues. In DNA form, the CDR3 reads TGTGCCACCAGTGATCCCCAGGTAGCGGGAGGTTCCTACAATGAGCAGTTCTTC. This translates into CATSDPQVAGGSYNEQFF.

This clone was seen more than once but under ten times. The gene calls are TRBV19 and TRBJ2-2; 13 nucleotides align to TRBD2. The junction had 9 bases not matched to a gene; V was cut back by 4 bases and J by 4 bases. CDR3 length: 18 residues. The germline V gene has CDR1 LNHDA and CDR2 SQIVND (reference sequence). CDR3 loop: CASSTMGLAGIRTGELFF. CDR3 bases: TGTGCCAGTAGTACCATGGGACTAGCGGGAATTCGCACCGGGGAGCTGTTTTTT.

This chain uses TRBV30 with TRBJ2-5; TRBD2 agrees at 7 bases. V gave up 4 bases and J gave up 5 bases; unmatched junction bases: 1. This CDR3 is built from 11 residues. The germline V gene has CDR1 GTSNPN and CDR2 SVGIG (reference sequence). In DNA, the CDR3 is TGTGCCTGGATGGGAGGGGAGACCCAGTACTTC. It codes for CAWMGGETQYF. Drawing the rest from reference TRBV30 and TRBJ2-5, the complete variable domain is SQTIHQWPATLVQPVGSPLSLECTVEGTSNPNLYWYRQAAGRGLQLLFYSVGIGQISSEVPQNLSASRPQDRQFILSSKKLLLSDSGFYLCAWMGGETQYFGPGTRLLVL.

The chain couples TRBV27 to TRBJ2-1, with TRBD1 matching over 7 bases. J gave up 15 bases and V 0 bases, and 11 bases lay outside the gene matches. The CDR3 runs to 14 residues. Germline V lookup: CDR1 MNHEY, CDR2 SMNVEV (reference sequence). The CDR3 sequence: CASSLSVNRGSAFF. CDR3 nucleotides: TGTGCCAGCAGTTTATCCGTAAACAGGGGTTCAGCGTTCTTC.

This chain links TRBV28 with TRBJ2-5, with D perhaps TRBD2 (5 bases). The CDR3 extends over 15 amino acids. Trimming shortened V by 3 bases and J by 1 base, and 12 bases separated the two germline ends. Germline V CDR1 and CDR2: MDHEN, SYDVKM. CDR3: CASSLPSGTQETQYF. The CDR3 DNA sequence: TGTGCCAGCAGTTTGCCCAGCGGTACCCAAGAGACCCAGTACTTC. Full variable domain (rest looked up from reference TRBV28 and TRBJ2-5): DVKVTQSSRYLVKRTGEKVFLECVQDMDHENMFWYRQDPGLGLRLIYFSYDVKMKEKGDIPEGYSVSREKKERFSLILESASTNQTSMYLCASSLPSGTQETQYFGPGTRLLVL.

This clone has a single count. The V call is TRBV7-9, the J call TRBJ1-1, with D unresolved. Germline V gene data show CDR1 as SEHNR and CDR2 as FQNEAQ (reference sequence). V was clipped by 3 bases and J by 3 bases, with 11 bases between them. The CDR3 covers 14 residues. DNA of the CDR3: TGTGCCAGCAGCTTCGCGCCAATCGACACTGAAGCTTTCTTT. It yields the protein CASSFAPIDTEAFF. The complete variable domain, with remaining parts taken from reference TRBV7-9 and TRBJ1-1, reads DTGVSQNPRHKITKRGQNVTFRCDPISEHNRLYWYRQTLGQGPEFLTYFQNEAQLEKSRLLSDRFSAERPKGSFSTLEIQRTEQGDSAMYLCASSFAPIDTEAFFGQGTRLTVV.

In its sample, this clone was seen a few times. The V gene is TRBV19, the J gene TRBJ1-5; possibly TRBD1 for D (5 bases). V dropped 5 bases and J dropped 2 bases, with 19 bases sitting between them. The length of the CDR3 is 17 residues. CDR1 and CDR2 from the germline V gene are LNHDA and SQIVND (reference sequence). The CDR3 spells CASSLGGGAGGNQPQHF. The CDR3 DNA reads as TGTGCCAGTAGTCTCGGTGGAGGGGCGGGAGGCAATCAGCCCCAGCATTTT.

Many counts were recorded for this clone. This chain connects TRBV5-1 to TRBJ2-2, with D tentatively TRBD1 (6 bases). CDR1 and CDR2 from the germline V gene are SGHRS and YFSETQ. This CDR3 contains 15 residues. V was shortened by 4 bases and J by 2 bases, with 12 bases between the two germline ends. CDR3 nucleotide sequence: TGCGCCAGCAGCGTGGTACAGGGAAACACCGGGGAGCTGTTTTTT. It specifies CASSVVQGNTGELFF.

The chain is built from TRBV3-1 (or the pseudogene TRBV3-2) and TRBJ2-2, with 7 bases fitting TRBD1. The germline gives CDR1 LGHDT, CDR2 YNNKEL (reference sequence). With 2 bases clipped from V and 6 bases from J, the junction kept 3 bases outside the gene matches. The CDR3 has 14 amino acids. CDR3 residues: CASSQKTGSGELFF. The CDR3 nucleotides read TGTGCCAGCAGCCAAAAGACAGGGTCCGGGGAGCTGTTTTTT.

The chain carries TRBV7-2 and TRBJ1-1; possible D gene TRBD1, 6 bases. The CDR3 sequence is 13 residues long. CDR1 SGHTA and CDR2 FQGNSA come from the germline V gene. V lost 6 bases, J lost 1 base, and 9 bases lay in between. The CDR3 loop reads CASRLTGNTEAFF. The CDR3 DNA follows: TGTGCCAGCAGGTTGACAGGGAACACTGAAGCTTTCTTT.

The gene calls are TRBV9 and TRBJ1-1; a possible D gene is TRBD1 (5 bases). Trimming pared 0 bases from V and 5 bases from J, leaving 11 bases between. CDR3 length: 14 residues. In germline, CDR1 is SGDLS, CDR2 YYNGEE. The CDR3 DNA follows: TGTGCCAGCAGCGTAGGGCAGGGTCGGACTGAAGCTTTCTTT. Protein product: CASSVGQGRTEAFF.